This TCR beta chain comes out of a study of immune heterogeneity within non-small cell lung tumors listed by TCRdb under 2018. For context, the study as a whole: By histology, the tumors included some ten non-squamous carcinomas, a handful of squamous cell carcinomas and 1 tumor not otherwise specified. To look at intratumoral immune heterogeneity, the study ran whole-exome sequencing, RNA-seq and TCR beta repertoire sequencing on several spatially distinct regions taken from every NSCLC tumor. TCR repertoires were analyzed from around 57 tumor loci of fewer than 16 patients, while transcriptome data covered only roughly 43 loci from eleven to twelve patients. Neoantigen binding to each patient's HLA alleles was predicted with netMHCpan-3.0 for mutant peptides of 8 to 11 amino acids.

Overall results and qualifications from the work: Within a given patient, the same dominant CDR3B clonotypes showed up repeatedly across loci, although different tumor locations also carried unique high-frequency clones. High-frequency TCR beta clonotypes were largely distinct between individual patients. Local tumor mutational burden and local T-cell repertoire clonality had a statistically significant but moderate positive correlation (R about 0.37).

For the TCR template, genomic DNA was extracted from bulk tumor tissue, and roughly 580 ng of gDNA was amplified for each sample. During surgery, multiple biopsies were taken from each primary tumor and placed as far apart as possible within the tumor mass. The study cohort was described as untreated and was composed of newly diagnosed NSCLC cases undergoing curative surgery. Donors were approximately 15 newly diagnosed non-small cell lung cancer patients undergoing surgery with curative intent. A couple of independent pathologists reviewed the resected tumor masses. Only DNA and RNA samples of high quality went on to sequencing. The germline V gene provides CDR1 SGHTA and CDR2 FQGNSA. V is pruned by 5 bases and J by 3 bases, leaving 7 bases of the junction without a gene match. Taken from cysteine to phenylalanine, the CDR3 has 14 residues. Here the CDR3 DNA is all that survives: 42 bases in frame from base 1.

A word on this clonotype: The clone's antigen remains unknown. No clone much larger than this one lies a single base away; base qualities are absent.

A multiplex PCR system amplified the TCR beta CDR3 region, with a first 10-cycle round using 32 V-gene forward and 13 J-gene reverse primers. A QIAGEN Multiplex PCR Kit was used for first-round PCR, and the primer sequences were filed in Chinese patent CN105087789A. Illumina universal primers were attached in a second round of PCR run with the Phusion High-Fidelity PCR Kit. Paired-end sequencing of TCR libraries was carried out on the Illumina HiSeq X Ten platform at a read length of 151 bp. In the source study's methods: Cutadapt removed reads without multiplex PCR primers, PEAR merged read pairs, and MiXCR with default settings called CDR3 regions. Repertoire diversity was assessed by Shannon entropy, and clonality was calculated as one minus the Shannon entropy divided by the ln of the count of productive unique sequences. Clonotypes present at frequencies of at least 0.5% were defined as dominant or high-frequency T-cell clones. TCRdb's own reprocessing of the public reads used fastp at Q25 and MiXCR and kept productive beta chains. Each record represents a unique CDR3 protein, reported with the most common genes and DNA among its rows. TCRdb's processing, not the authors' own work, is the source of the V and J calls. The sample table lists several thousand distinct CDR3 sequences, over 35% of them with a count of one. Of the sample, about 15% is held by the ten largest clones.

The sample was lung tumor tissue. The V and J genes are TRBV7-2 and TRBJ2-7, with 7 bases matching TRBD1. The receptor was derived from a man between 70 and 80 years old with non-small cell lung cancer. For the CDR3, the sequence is CASSTPGGNYEQYF. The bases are TGTGCCAGCAGCACCCCAGGGGGTAACTACGAGCAGTACTTC.